These T cell receptor beta chains were read from a single sample in a study of blood T cell repertoires in COVID-19. The repertoire was sequenced with immunoSEQ multiplex PCR; TCRdb's copy has only in-frame clones and lacks some. The sample consists of more than 250,000 clones, roughly 86% of them appearing once. The sample consisted of peripheral blood. The source of these receptors is a woman in her thirties who had recovered from COVID-19. Both conserved end residues are part of each CDR3. The D gene is left open where the match is weak. Only part of the rows carry a size: once, few, many, or a class if the clone is expanded.

CDR3 protein: CASSSGQPFYNEQFF; CDR3 DNA: TGTGCCAGCAGCTCCGGACAGCCATTTTACAATGAGCAGTTCTTC; CDR3 length: 15; D gene: NA; clone size: NA; V gene: TRBV7-2; J gene: TRBJ2-1
CDR3 protein: CASGTGSQPQHF; CDR3 DNA: TGTGCCAGCGGGACAGGGTCGCAGCCCCAGCATTTT; CDR3 length: 12; D gene: TRBD1; clone size: NA; V gene: TRBV19; J gene: TRBJ1-5
CDR3 protein: CASSPEAYQETQYF; CDR3 DNA: TGTGCCAGCTCCCCTGAGGCGTATCAAGAGACCCAGTACTTC; CDR3 length: 14; D gene: NA; clone size: NA; V gene: TRBV18; J gene: TRBJ2-5
CDR3 protein: CASSTGLNSPLHF; CDR3 DNA: TGTGCCAGCAGCACGGGTCTCAATTCACCCCTCCACTTT; CDR3 length: 13; D gene: NA; clone size: NA; V gene: TRBV5-8; J gene: TRBJ1-6
CDR3 protein: CASSLRGIHEQYF; CDR3 DNA: TGTGCCAGCAGTCTGAGAGGTATCCACGAGCAGTACTTC; CDR3 length: 13; D gene: NA; clone size: NA; V gene: TRBV6-5; J gene: TRBJ2-7
CDR3 protein: CASSSGNGYTF; CDR3 DNA: TGTGCCAGCAGTTCAGGGAATGGCTACACCTTC; CDR3 length: 11; D gene: NA; clone size: NA; V gene: TRBV12-3/TRBV12-4; J gene: TRBJ1-2
CDR3 protein: CASSLAGLYGYTF; CDR3 DNA: TGTGCCAGCAGCTTAGCAGGGCTGTACGGCTACACCTTC; CDR3 length: 13; D gene: NA; clone size: NA; V gene: TRBV13; J gene: TRBJ1-2
CDR3 protein: CARREGRFNRNTIYF; CDR3 DNA: TGTGCCCGGCGGGAGGGGCGTTTTAATAGAAACACCATATATTTT; CDR3 length: 15; D gene: NA; clone size: few; V gene: TRBV27; J gene: TRBJ1-3
CDR3 protein: CASSFERQETQYF; CDR3 DNA: TGCGCCAGCAGCTTTGAGCGACAAGAGACCCAGTACTTC; CDR3 length: 13; D gene: NA; clone size: NA; V gene: TRBV5-1; J gene: TRBJ2-5
CDR3 protein: CASSLYGGETQYF; CDR3 DNA: TGTGCCAGCAGCTTGTACGGGGGGGAGACCCAGTACTTC; CDR3 length: 13; D gene: TRBD2; clone size: NA; V gene: TRBV5-4; J gene: TRBJ2-5
CDR3 protein: CASSPGTPSYEQYF; CDR3 DNA: TGTGCCAGCAGCCCCGGGACTCCGTCCTACGAGCAGTACTTC; CDR3 length: 14; D gene: NA; clone size: NA; V gene: TRBV7-9; J gene: TRBJ2-7
CDR3 protein: CASSPEQEGTSYNEQFF; CDR3 DNA: TGTGCCAGCAGCCCCGAACAAGAGGGAACCTCCTACAATGAGCAGTTCTTC; CDR3 length: 17; D gene: NA; clone size: NA; V gene: TRBV7-6; J gene: TRBJ2-1
CDR3 protein: CASSLWDRHDQPQHF; CDR3 DNA: TGTGCCAGCAGCTTGTGGGACAGGCATGATCAGCCCCAGCATTTT; CDR3 length: 15; D gene: TRBD1; clone size: NA; V gene: TRBV5-6; J gene: TRBJ1-5
CDR3 protein: CASSFGQGYEQYF; CDR3 DNA: TGTGCCAGCAGTTTTGGACAGGGGTACGAGCAGTACTTC; CDR3 length: 13; D gene: TRBD1; clone size: NA; V gene: TRBV27; J gene: TRBJ2-7
CDR3 protein: CASSIGQEYGYTF; CDR3 DNA: TGTGCCAGTAGTATAGGCCAGGAATATGGCTACACCTTC; CDR3 length: 13; D gene: NA; clone size: NA; V gene: TRBV19; J gene: TRBJ1-2
CDR3 protein: CASSLDWTSGQETQYF; CDR3 DNA: TGTGCCAGCAGCTTAGATTGGACTAGCGGCCAAGAGACCCAGTACTTC; CDR3 length: 16; D gene: TRBD2; clone size: NA; V gene: TRBV11-2; J gene: TRBJ2-5
CDR3 protein: CASSQDGTAFYGYTF; CDR3 DNA: TGTGCCAGCAGCCAAGATGGGACAGCCTTCTATGGCTACACCTTC; CDR3 length: 15; D gene: TRBD1; clone size: NA; V gene: TRBV3-1/TRBV3-2; J gene: TRBJ1-2
CDR3 protein: CASSFAYRDEQYF; CDR3 DNA: TGTGCCAGCAGTTTTGCGTACCGGGACGAGCAGTACTTC; CDR3 length: 13; D gene: NA; clone size: NA; V gene: TRBV28; J gene: TRBJ2-7
CDR3 protein: CASSATGGTYEQYF; CDR3 DNA: TGCGCCAGCAGCGCGACAGGGGGCACGTACGAGCAGTACTTC; CDR3 length: 14; D gene: TRBD1; clone size: few; V gene: TRBV5-1; J gene: TRBJ2-7
CDR3 protein: CATSDVTDPMRTQYF; CDR3 DNA: TGTGCCACCAGTGATGTTACAGACCCCATGCGGACCCAGTACTTC; CDR3 length: 15; D gene: NA; clone size: once; V gene: TRBV24-1; J gene: TRBJ2-5
CDR3 protein: CASSLGASGFYEQYF; CDR3 DNA: TGTGCCAGCAGTTTAGGGGCTAGCGGGTTCTACGAGCAGTACTTC; CDR3 length: 15; D gene: TRBD2; clone size: NA; V gene: TRBV27; J gene: TRBJ2-7
CDR3 protein: CASSLGDRSTDTQYF; CDR3 DNA: TGTGCCAGCAGCTTAGGGGACAGAAGCACAGATACGCAGTATTTT; CDR3 length: 15; D gene: TRBD1; clone size: NA; V gene: TRBV7-9; J gene: TRBJ2-3
CDR3 protein: CASKTGHGELFF; CDR3 DNA: TGTGCCAGTAAGACAGGGCACGGGGAGCTGTTTTTT; CDR3 length: 12; D gene: TRBD1; clone size: NA; V gene: TRBV19; J gene: TRBJ2-2
CDR3 protein: CASSLSPGTNYEQYF; CDR3 DNA: TGTGCCAGCAGTTTGTCTCCCGGGACAAACTACGAGCAGTACTTC; CDR3 length: 15; D gene: NA; clone size: once; V gene: TRBV28; J gene: TRBJ2-7
CDR3 protein: CASSQGTGETQYF; CDR3 DNA: TGCGCCAGCAGCCAGGGGACAGGGGAGACCCAGTACTTC; CDR3 length: 13; D gene: TRBD1; clone size: NA; V gene: TRBV4-1; J gene: TRBJ2-5
CDR3 protein: CASSFGQSTEAFF; CDR3 DNA: TGTGCCAGCAGTTTCGGACAGAGCACTGAAGCTTTCTTT; CDR3 length: 13; D gene: NA; clone size: NA; V gene: TRBV27; J gene: TRBJ1-1
CDR3 protein: CASSLGGTGGRQPQHF; CDR3 DNA: TGCGCCAGCAGCTTGGGAGGGACAGGGGGCCGACAGCCCCAGCATTTT; CDR3 length: 16; D gene: TRBD1; clone size: NA; V gene: TRBV5-1; J gene: TRBJ1-5
CDR3 protein: CASSAGQGAKLFF; CDR3 DNA: TGTGCCAGCAGCGCGGGACAGGGAGCAAAACTGTTTTTT; CDR3 length: 13; D gene: TRBD1; clone size: NA; V gene: TRBV14; J gene: TRBJ1-4
CDR3 protein: CASSFRTSGTYEQYF; CDR3 DNA: TGTGCCAGCAGTTTCCGGACTAGCGGCACCTACGAGCAGTACTTC; CDR3 length: 15; D gene: TRBD2; clone size: NA; V gene: TRBV28; J gene: TRBJ2-7
CDR3 protein: CASSQVGSGELFF; CDR3 DNA: TGTGCCAGCAGCCAAGTCGGGTCCGGGGAGCTGTTTTTT; CDR3 length: 13; D gene: NA; clone size: NA; V gene: TRBV3-1/TRBV3-2; J gene: TRBJ2-2
CDR3 protein: CASSLASGSPLHF; CDR3 DNA: TGTGCCAGCAGCCTCGCTTCCGGTTCACCCCTCCACTTT; CDR3 length: 13; D gene: NA; clone size: once; V gene: TRBV12-3/TRBV12-4; J gene: TRBJ1-6
CDR3 protein: CASSDRGLLNEQFF; CDR3 DNA: TGTGCCAGCAGTGACAGGGGGCTTTTGAATGAGCAGTTCTTC; CDR3 length: 14; D gene: TRBD1; clone size: NA; V gene: TRBV6-4; J gene: TRBJ2-1
CDR3 protein: CASSIARGRNNEQFF; CDR3 DNA: TGTGCCAGTAGTATAGCCAGGGGGCGCAACAATGAGCAGTTCTTC; CDR3 length: 15; D gene: TRBD1; clone size: once; V gene: TRBV19; J gene: TRBJ2-1